The 22 T cell receptor beta chains below come from one sample, sequenced in a study of Graves' ophthalmopathy and Graves' hyperthyroidism. The authors amplified TCR beta CDR3 regions from RNA transcripts. HTBI primers served in a first-round RT-PCR, which a second-round multiplex PCR followed. TCRdb reprocessed the multiplex PCR reads via MiXCR and lists one record per CDR3 protein. The data hold 900,000 to 1,200,000 distinct CDR3 sequences, with about 40% observed a single time. Sample: peripheral blood or thyroid tissue (not recorded which). These receptors all stem from an adult man with Graves' hyperthyroidism.

The J gene is TRBJ2-5, the V gene TRBV7-2, with a weak D call TRBD2 (6 bases). V dropped 4 bases and J dropped 5 bases, with 23 bases sitting between them. There are 17 residues in the CDR3. The germline CDR1 and CDR2 sequences are SGHTA and FQGNSA. CDR3 coding DNA: TGTGCCAGCAGCTCGACCTTACAGCCGGGACTGCTGGAGACCCAGTACTTC. As protein: CASSSTLQPGLLETQYF.

This clonotype occurred a few times. The rearrangement joins TRBV6-5 to TRBJ2-7; D may be TRBD1 or TRBD2 (5 bases each). This CDR3 spans 16 amino acids. The V end was cut by 3 bases, the J end by 6 bases, with 21 bases between. Germline loops: CDR1 MNHEY, CDR2 SVGAGI. CDR3 sequence (DNA): TGTGCCAGCAGTTATGGTACTGGGGGAATAATATCCGAGCAGTACTTC. Translating gives CASSYGTGGIISEQYF.

V usage is TRBV20-1 and J usage is TRBJ2-5, with 8 bases matching TRBD1. Per germline, CDR1 DFQATT and CDR2 SNEGSKA (reference sequence). The CDR3 has 13 amino acids. CDR3 residues: CSENQGARETQYF. CDR3 nucleotides: TGCAGCGAAAACCAGGGGGCTCGGGAGACCCAGTACTTC.

The CDR3, as DNA: TGTGCCAGCAGCCAAGATTCAGAGTACTACGAGCAGTACTTC. Protein sequence: CASSQDSEYYEQYF. J is TRBJ2-7 and V is TRBV14; the D is unclear. The V end was cut by 0 bases, the J end by 3 bases, with 9 bases between. In germline, CDR1 is SGHDN, CDR2 FVKESK. The CDR3 has 14 amino acids.

V gene TRBV20-1 combines with J gene TRBJ2-5; 9 nucleotides align to TRBD2. CDR1 and CDR2 from the germline V gene are DFQATT and SNEGSKA (reference sequence). The V segment lost 0 bases and the J segment 2 bases; nucleotides outside the gene matches: 7. CDR3 length equals 16 residues. The CDR3 loop reads CSARDKREAVQETQYF. The CDR3 coding sequence is TGCAGTGCTAGAGATAAGCGGGAGGCCGTACAAGAGACCCAGTACTTC.

CDR3 region: CASSQDPTSATYEQYF. The CDR3 coding sequence is TGCGCCAGCAGCCAAGATCCCACTAGCGCAACCTACGAGCAGTACTTC. This chain links TRBV4-1 with TRBJ2-7, with 7 nucleotides matching TRBD2. Losses at the gene ends were 0 bases for V and 2 bases for J; bases not matched to a gene: 7. Germline assignment: CDR1 MGHRA and CDR2 YSYEKL. This CDR3 is built from 16 residues.

This clonotype has a count of ten or more. The V and J genes are TRBV25-1 and TRBJ1-4, with a possible D match to TRBD1 (5 bases). This CDR3 is 12 amino acids long. V shed 8 bases and J shed 7 bases, with 11 bases lying between them. Germline CDR1 reads MGHDK; CDR2 reads SYGVNS. The CDR3 region has the DNA TGTGCCAGCCGGGACCTGGCTGAAAAACTGTTTTTT. Encoded protein: CASRDLAEKLFF.

This clonotype was observed at least ten times. This chain joins TRBV11-3 and TRBJ2-7; TRBD2 is a possible D gene (6 bases). V dropped 5 bases and J dropped 5 bases, with 10 bases sitting between them. The CDR3 has 12 residues. Germline V gene sequence: CDR1 SGHNT, CDR2 YENEEA. The CDR3 sequence is CASSGGYDEQYF. The DNA of the CDR3 is TGTGCCAGCAGCGGAGGGTACGACGAGCAGTACTTC.

The V call is TRBV20-1, the J call TRBJ1-3, with no clear D. Trimming shortened V by 6 bases and J by 0 bases, and 12 bases separated the two germline ends. The CDR3 has 14 amino acids. CDR1 and CDR2 (germline): DFQATT, SNEGSKA (reference sequence). CDR3 amino acids: CSASSRDSGNTIYF. The CDR3 DNA is TGCAGTGCCAGCAGTCGGGACTCTGGAAACACCATATATTTT.

This clonotype has ten or more counts. The chain has TRBV7-2 and TRBJ2-2; TRBD1 or TRBD2 may be the D gene (6 bases each). Germline assignment: CDR1 SGHTA and CDR2 FQGNSA. Trimming removed 1 base at V and 9 bases at J, with 9 bases between. This CDR3 region has 13 residues. CDR3 nucleotide sequence: TGTGCCAGCAGCTTAGGGGGGGCTAGGGAGCTGTTTTTT. Encoded protein: CASSLGGARELFF.

The table lists this clonotype with many counts. The genes are TRBV7-2 and TRBJ1-2; the D is unclear. There are 15 residues in the CDR3. Germline loops: CDR1 SGHTA, CDR2 FQGNSA. The ends were cut back, 5 bases at V and 3 bases at J, with 16 bases in the middle. CDR3 sequence reads: CASSPSGTGHYGYTF. The CDR3, as DNA: TGTGCCAGCAGCCCCAGCGGTACGGGCCACTATGGCTACACCTTC.

This clonotype was counted a few times. V and J are TRBV12-3 or TRBV12-4 and TRBJ1-5, with D perhaps matching TRBD1 (6 bases). The CDR3 is made up of 17 amino acids. With 6 bases removed from V and 0 bases from J, the gap between germline ends came to 18 bases. CDR3 nucleotides: TGTGCCAGCAGGTATGGGGGCGGGGGAGATAGCAATCAGCCCCAGCATTTT. This encodes CASRYGGGGDSNQPQHF.

The rearrangement uses TRBV29-1 and TRBJ1-2; 7 bases align to TRBD1. Germline V gives CDR1 SQVTM, CDR2 ANQGSEA. The V segment lost 7 bases and the J segment 5 bases; nucleotides outside the gene matches: 7. The CDR3 extends over 12 amino acids. The CDR3, as DNA: TGCAGCGATACGACAGGGAAGTATGGCTACACCTTC. Translated: CSDTTGKYGYTF.

Details on this clonotype: This may be a read error: a much more frequent sequence differs by one nucleotide. The rearrangement links TRBV7-3 to TRBJ2-5; 9 bases are shared with TRBD2. With V trimmed by 8 bases and J by 0 bases, 10 bases remained unmatched. This CDR3 has 16 residues. Germline CDR1 is SGHTA and CDR2 is FQGTGA. The CDR3 nucleotides are TGTGCCAGCGGCCACGGGACTAGCCGAAACCAAGAGACCCAGTACTTC. It translates to CASGHGTSRNQETQYF. The full variable domain, with the rest looked up from reference TRBV7-3 and TRBJ2-5, is GAGVSQTPSNKVTEKGKYVELRCDPISGHTALYWYRQSLGQGPEFLIYFQGTGAADDSGLPNDRFFAVRPEGSVSTLKIQRTERGDSAVYLCASGHGTSRNQETQYFGPGTRLLVL.

This chain links TRBV2 with TRBJ2-7; the D is unclear. The J call is uncertain, as TRBJ2-1 better fits the DNA end. The germline V gene encodes CDR1 SNHLY and CDR2 FYNNEI. The CDR3 contains 14 residues. The CDR3 DNA sequence: TGTGCCAGCAGTGAATCTATAGGCCAAAATGAGCAGTTCTTC. The encoded protein is CASSESIGQNEQFF.

As to this clonotype: At one of its ends the junction is not consistent with the germline gene, which may arise from a read error. The chain recombines TRBV5-1 with TRBJ2-5, with TRBD1 matching 12 bases. CDR3 size: 15 residues. Germline V gene data show CDR1 as SGHRS and CDR2 as YFSETQ. CDR3 DNA: TGTGCCAGCAGCGCGGGACAGGGGGCTTGGGAGACCCAGTACTTC. Its protein is CASSAGQGAWETQYF. Using reference TRBV5-1 and TRBJ2-5 for the parts outside the CDR3, the full variable domain is KAGVTQTPRYLIKTRGQQVTLSCSPISGHRSVSWYQQTPGQGLQFLFEYFSETQRNKGNFPGRFSGRQFSNSRSEMNVSTLELGDSALYLCASSAGQGAWETQYFGPGTRLLVL.

This clonotype was counted many times. J is TRBJ1-1 and V is TRBV7-9; tentatively, D is TRBD1 (6 bases). CDR3 length: 12 amino acids. V lost 5 bases and J lost 10, with 14 bases in between. The germline gives CDR1 SEHNR, CDR2 FQNEAQ (reference sequence). As DNA, the CDR3 is TGTGCCAGCAGCGAGGGGGTTCGGGCAGCTTTCTTT. This gives the protein CASSEGVRAAFF. Combining the CDR3 with reference TRBV7-9 and TRBJ1-1 gives the whole variable domain DTGVSQNPRHKITKRGQNVTFRCDPISEHNRLYWYRQTLGQGPEFLTYFQNEAQLEKSRLLSDRFSAERPKGSFSTLEIQRTEQGDSAMYLCASSEGVRAAFFGQGTRLTVV.

About this clonotype: This could be a read error, since a much larger clone is one nucleotide away. The chain employs TRBV5-1 and TRBJ2-2; TRBD2 matches 10 bases. CDR1 SGHRS and CDR2 YFSETQ come from the germline V gene. V lost 3 bases to trimming and J lost 3 bases; unmatched junction nucleotides: 14. The CDR3 length is 19 residues. Written as DNA, the CDR3 is TGCGCCAGCAGCTCTCCCCTAGCGGGAGTCCGTCGTGACACCGGGGAGCTGTTTTTT. Its translation: CASSSPLAGVRRDTGELFF. The variable domain in full, with the rest retrieved from reference TRBV5-1 and TRBJ2-2, is KAGVTQTPRYLIKTRGQQVTLSCSPISGHRSVSWYQQTPGQGLQFLFEYFSETQRNKGNFPGRFSGRQFSNSRSEMNVSTLELGDSALYLCASSSPLAGVRRDTGELFFGEGSRLTVL.

The chain uses TRBV6-4 and TRBJ1-4; the D gene is possibly TRBD1 (6 bases). The CDR3 spans 16 residues. Trimming took 5 bases from V and 4 from J, leaving 17 bases between them. The V gene's germline CDR1 is MRHNA and CDR2 SNTAGT. This CDR3 is CASSLSRTAYNEKLFF. Written as DNA, the CDR3 is TGTGCCAGCAGTTTATCGAGGACAGCGTATAATGAAAAACTGTTTTTT.

This clonotype has a single count. This chain uses TRBV9 with TRBJ1-5, with a possible D match to TRBD1 (5 bases). The CDR3 runs to 12 residues. V was cut by 4 bases and J by 9 bases, with 11 bases left in between. Germline values: CDR1 SGDLS, CDR2 YYNGEE. This CDR3 is CASSNRGGPQHF. The CDR3 nucleotides read TGTGCCAGCAGCAATCGGGGGGGGCCCCAGCATTTT.

In this sample, this clonotype turned up once. One end of the junction does not line up with germline, which may come from a read error. The rearrangement uses TRBV29-1 and TRBJ2-6, with unresolved D. Germline V lookup: CDR1 SQVTM, CDR2 ANQGSEA. CDR3 length equals 12 residues. The CDR3 sequence: CSVASRANVLTF. The CDR3 coding sequence is TGCAGCGTTGCCTCTAGGGCCAACGTCCTGACTTTC.

This CDR3 reads CSASAGDRGPGGYTF. CDR3 in DNA: TGCAGTGCCAGTGCCGGGGACAGGGGGCCGGGAGGCTACACCTTC. The J gene is TRBJ1-2, the V gene TRBV20-1; 12 bases map to TRBD1. The J segment lost 8 bases and the V segment lost 6 bases, leaving 13 bases of the junction unmatched. The CDR3 totals 15 residues. Germline V gene lookup returns CDR1 DFQATT and CDR2 SNEGSKA (reference sequence).